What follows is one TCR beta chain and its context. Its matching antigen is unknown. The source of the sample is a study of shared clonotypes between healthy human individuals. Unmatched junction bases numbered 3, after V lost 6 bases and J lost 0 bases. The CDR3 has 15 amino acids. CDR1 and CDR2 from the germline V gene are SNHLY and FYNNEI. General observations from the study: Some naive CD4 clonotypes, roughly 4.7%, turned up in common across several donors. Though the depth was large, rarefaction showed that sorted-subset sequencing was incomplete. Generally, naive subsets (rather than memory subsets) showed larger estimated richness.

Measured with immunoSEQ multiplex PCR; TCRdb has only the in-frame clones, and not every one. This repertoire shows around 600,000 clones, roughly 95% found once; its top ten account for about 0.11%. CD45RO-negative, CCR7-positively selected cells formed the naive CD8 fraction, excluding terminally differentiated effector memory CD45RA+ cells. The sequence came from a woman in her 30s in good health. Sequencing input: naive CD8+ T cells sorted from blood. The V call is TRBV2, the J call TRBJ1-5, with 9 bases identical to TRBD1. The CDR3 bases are TGTGCCAGCAGAAGGACAGGGGATAGCAATCAGCCCCAGCATTTT. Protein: CASRRTGDSNQPQHF. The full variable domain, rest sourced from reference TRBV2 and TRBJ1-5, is EPEVTQTPSHQVTQMGQEVILRCVPISNHLYFYWYRQILGQKVEFLVSFYNNEISEKSEIFDDQFSVERPDGSNFTLKIRSTKLEDSAMYFCASRRTGDSNQPQHFGDGTRLSIL.